Given below is one T cell receptor (beta chain) in context. Sequencing was performed with immunoSEQ multiplex PCR; in TCRdb, only in-frame clones are kept and a portion is missing. The sample has about 260,000 clones, roughly 90% seen once. Those enrolled, adults aged roughly 18 to 100 years, came from 24 US areas. The sample comes from a study of blood T cell repertoires in COVID-19. Study background: From T cells, B-cell-depleted T cells, or PBMCs came the material, which was cDNA or gDNA.

This clonotype was obtained from a man aged 40-50 years who had been exposed to COVID-19. The sample was PBMCs or T cells enriched from blood (not recorded which).

This CDR3 is CASTSGSSYNEQFF. The DNA of the CDR3 is TGTGCCAGCACTAGCGGGAGCTCCTACAATGAGCAGTTCTTC. The V call is TRBV28, the J call TRBJ2-1; 10 positions match TRBD2. Germline V CDR1 and CDR2: MDHEN, SYDVKM. There are 14 residues in the CDR3. Trimming removed 7 bases from V and 0 bases from J; junction bases left unmatched: 0.